This TCR beta chain was retrieved from a study of blood T cell repertoires in COVID-19. Across the study: Samples taken during acute and convalescent COVID-19 were collected in the United States, Italy and Spain. PBMCs, B-cell-depleted T cells, or T cells were the source of the cDNA or gDNA that made up the material.

Self-reported history from a screening survey and questionnaire set each donor's cohort. Germline loops: CDR1 SGHNT, CDR2 YYREEE (reference sequence). Trimming removed 3 bases at V and 5 bases at J, with 17 bases between. The CDR3 loop spans 15 amino acids. As handled by the study authors: The authors estimated nucleated cell counts from reference gene primer amplification. Measured with immunoSEQ multiplex PCR; TCRdb has only the in-frame clones, and not every one. V and J calls and clone size come straight from that table; D and trimming were deduced from the DNA. Among nearly 200,000 clones, roughly 80% were seen once, and the ten largest hold less than 9.5%.

This TCR came from a man aged 35 to 55 who had recovered from COVID-19. V gene TRBV5-4 combines with J gene TRBJ1-1, with D possibly being TRBD1 (6 bases). Sequenced sample: PBMCs or T cells enriched from blood (not recorded which). Here the CDR3 reads CASSSLTGKKTEAFF. In DNA, the CDR3 is TGTGCCAGCAGCTCCCTGACAGGAAAGAAGACTGAAGCTTTCTTT.